These T cell receptor beta chains were read from a single sample in a study of blood T cell repertoires in COVID-19. TCRdb's table, derived via immunoSEQ multiplex PCR, lists solely in-frame clones and lacks some. The sample contains over 150,000 clones, around four fifths of which appear only once. Source material: peripheral blood. The receptors shown here come from a woman of 80 years or more with active or convalescent COVID-19. Each CDR3 is given with its conserved first and last residue. A D gene is named only where the DNA matches it firmly. Size is stated for part of the rows, as once, few or many counts, or as a class when the clone is expanded.

clone_size j_call d_call v_call cdr3_aa cdr3_nt
. TRBJ1-2 . TRBV29-1 CSVEQGNYGYTF TGCAGCGTTGAACAGGGGAACTATGGCTACACCTTC
few TRBJ2-7 . TRBV11-2 CASSPPGGLPYEQYF TGTGCCAGCAGCCCCCCCGGCGGTCTCCCCTACGAGCAGTACTTC
few TRBJ1-1 . TRBV19 CASTLEGMNTEAFF TGTGCCAGTACCCTGGAGGGAATGAACACTGAAGCTTTCTTT
. TRBJ1-1 . TRBV6-6 CASSSVEAFF TGTGCCAGCAGTTCAGTTGAAGCTTTCTTT
once TRBJ1-3 . TRBV9 CASSVSQNLNGNTIYF TGTGCCAGCAGCGTTTCTCAAAACTTAAACGGTAACACCATATATTTT
. TRBJ1-5 TRBD1 TRBV7-6 CASSLGQGSNQPQHF TGTGCCAGCAGCTTAGGACAGGGAAGCAATCAGCCCCAGCATTTT
. TRBJ2-2 TRBD1 TRBV19 CASSIRQGATGELFF TGTGCCAGTAGTATTAGGCAGGGGGCGACCGGGGAGCTGTTTTTT
. TRBJ2-3 . TRBV9 CASSGLVSSSKTDTQYF TGTGCCAGCAGCGGACTAGTTTCGAGTTCGAAAACAGATACGCAGTATTTT
. TRBJ2-7 TRBD1 TRBV6-2/TRBV6-3 CASSPLDRSSYEQYF TGTGCCAGCAGCCCCCTGGACAGGTCCTCCTACGAGCAGTACTTC
. TRBJ1-1 . TRBV6-5 CASSPPRMNTEAFF TGTGCCAGCAGCCCACCGCGGATGAACACTGAAGCTTTCTTT
. TRBJ2-5 TRBD2 TRBV5-1 CASSLGGSLQETQYF TGCGCCAGCAGCTTGGGCGGGAGTCTGCAAGAGACCCAGTACTTC
. TRBJ1-6 TRBD1 TRBV6-2/TRBV6-3 CASSRLRDRGNSPLHF TGTGCCAGCAGTCGACTCCGGGACAGGGGTAATTCACCCCTCCACTTT
. TRBJ2-1 TRBD2 TRBV2 CASSGTSGYNEQFF TGTGCCAGCAGTGGGACTAGCGGATACAATGAGCAGTTCTTC
. TRBJ1-6 TRBD1 TRBV6-5 CASQPTGTVNSPLHF TGTGCCAGCCAACCCACCGGGACAGTTAATTCACCCCTCCACTTT
. TRBJ2-5 TRBD2 TRBV7-7 CASSFSAGEETQYF TGTGCTAGCAGCTTCTCAGCGGGGGAAGAGACCCAGTACTTC
. TRBJ1-1 . TRBV10-3 CAISEGQLTNTEAFF TGTGCCATCAGTGAGGGACAGCTCACGAACACTGAAGCTTTCTTT
. TRBJ1-2 . TRBV6-5 CASRGGRYGYTF TGTGCCAGCAGAGGGGGACGGTATGGCTACACCTTC
. TRBJ1-1 TRBD1 TRBV30 CAWISRGRGAFF TGTGCCTGGATATCCAGGGGGCGCGGGGCTTTCTTT
. TRBJ2-7 TRBD1 TRBV5-4 CASSLQGSYEQYF TGTGCCAGCAGCTTACAGGGGTCCTACGAGCAGTACTTC
. TRBJ1-5 . TRBV19 CATAGQGEASNQPQHF TGTGCCACCGCAGGGCAGGGCGAAGCTAGCAATCAGCCCCAGCATTTT
. TRBJ2-1 TRBD1 TRBV18 CASSPPDRAKQFF TGTGCCAGCTCACCACCCGACAGGGCGAAGCAGTTCTTC
few TRBJ2-1 TRBD1 TRBV4-1 CASSQATGGLGNEQFF TGCGCCAGCAGCCAAGCCACAGGGGGCCTGGGCAATGAGCAGTTCTTC
. TRBJ1-6 . TRBV19 CASSTGRVNSPLHF TGTGCCAGTAGTACGGGGAGGGTTAATTCACCCCTCCACTTT
. TRBJ2-3 TRBD2 TRBV7-2 CASSLSTSGGANTQYF TGTGCCAGCAGCCTCTCTACTAGCGGGGGGGCAAATACGCAGTATTTT
. TRBJ1-1 TRBD1 TRBV12-5 CASGIGQGQAFF TGTGCTAGTGGTATCGGACAGGGACAAGCTTTCTTT
. TRBJ1-2 TRBD1 TRBV5-6 CASSLTGGSGYTF TGTGCCAGCAGCTTGACAGGGGGCAGTGGCTACACCTTC